Reported below is one T cell receptor (beta chain). Trimming removed 0 bases from V and 0 bases from J, with 9 bases in between. In germline, CDR1 is SGDLS, CDR2 YYNGEE. The CDR3 has 15 amino acids. These data are taken from a study of identical twins. TCRdb itself ran the 5' RACE reads through MiXCR, one entry per CDR3 protein. The sample contains roughly 290,000 distinct CDR3 sequences, around 9.7% of which appear only once. The data were also submitted as part of a second study, on yellow fever vaccine responses in identical twins.

The sequencing sample was made of CD8+ T cells sorted from blood. V and J are TRBV9 and TRBJ2-5, with D maybe TRBD1 (6 bases). This TCR came from a woman under 30 in good health. CDR3 amino acids: CASSVAGVNQETQYF. The CDR3 DNA reads TGTGCCAGCAGCGTAGCAGGGGTCAACCAAGAGACCCAGTACTTC.